These 2 T cell receptor beta chains came from one sample sequenced in a study of control samples from healthy donors and cancer patients. Here immunoSEQ multiplex PCR was the method, and the copy in TCRdb shows in-frame clones only, minus some. The table records about 130,000 clones, about 90% of them present only once. The sample was blood. These receptors all come from a man younger than 35 in good health.

A note on this clone: Other nucleotide sequences from this sample produce the same CDR3. The DNA of the CDR3 is TGTGCCAGCTCACCAGGACTTCAAGAGACCCAGTACTTC. Translated: CASSPGLQETQYF. This chain uses TRBV18 with TRBJ2-5, with D maybe TRBD2 (5 bases). V lost 2 bases to trimming and J lost 2 bases, with 6 bases between them. CDR1 KGHSH and CDR2 LQKENI come from the germline V gene. The CDR3 sequence is 13 residues long.

The chain carries TRBV7-9 and TRBJ2-3; a weak D match, TRBD2 (6 bases). CDR1 is SEHNR and CDR2 is FQNEAQ in the germline V gene (reference sequence). The V and J ends lost 2 bases and 1 base respectively, with 16 bases between them. There are 17 residues in the CDR3. CDR3 nucleotide sequence: TGTGCCAGCAGCTTACCCCAAACTAGCTTGGGCACAGATACGCAGTATTTT. It is translated as CASSLPQTSLGTDTQYF.